The 3 T cell receptor beta chains below come from one sample, sequenced in a study of CD8+ T cells in alopecia areata. RNA extraction and reverse transcription yielded cDNA as sequencing template. Using immunoSEQ multiplex PCR, the repertoire was profiled, and TCRdb retains in-frame clones only, with some absent. This sample carries over 250,000 clones, none of them present only once. Sorting of pooled cutaneous lymph node cells used CD4, CD8alpha, NKG2D, NKG2ACE and other markers. The sample taken for sequencing was CD4+ T cells sorted from a lymph node. The receptors originated from a C3H/HeJ mouse with alopecia areata. This strain has MHC haplotype H2-k.

Concerning this clone: The listed genes are named as in mouse. From the germline J gene comes the end of the CDR3, since the read stops 4 residues before it. The chain couples TRBV13-3 to TRBJ2-5, with D possibly TRBD1 on 6 matching bases. This CDR3 region has 14 residues. The germline gives CDR1 NNHDY, CDR2 SYVADS. CDR3: CASSDGGGGDTQYF. The CDR3 bases that were read are TGTGCCAGCAGTGACGGGGGAGGGGGAGAC.

For this clone: Germline and genes: mouse. The CDR3 is cut off 4 residues early in the read; its end comes from the germline J gene. This CDR3 is also generated by other DNA sequences in the sample. This rearrangement joins TRBV5 to TRBJ2-2; TRBD1 matches 7 bases. The germline V gene encodes CDR1 LGHNA and CDR2 YNLKQL (reference sequence). V lost 3 bases and J lost 0; bases outside the gene matches: 1. This CDR3 has 15 amino acids. Partial CDR3 DNA: TGTGCCAGCAGCCAGACAGGGTCAAACACCGGG. It encodes CASSQTGSNTG. The full CDR3 is CASSQTGSNTGQLYF.

Only a few counts were recorded for this clone. Gene labels here are mouse ones. The CDR3 spells CASSSDWENYAEQFF. CDR3 bases read: TGTGCCAGCAGTTCGGACTGGGAGAACTATGCT. J is TRBJ2-1 and V is TRBV19; 8 nucleotides align to TRBD2. The CDR3 end lies 4 residues beyond the end of the read and is filled in from the germline J gene. This CDR3 has 15 residues. Germline trimming cut 4 bases from V and 1 base from J; bases unmatched to any gene: 4. Germline V gene data show CDR1 as FNHDT and CDR2 as SITEND (reference sequence).